The 28 T cell receptor beta chains reported below all come from one sample, sequenced in a study of blood T cell repertoires in COVID-19. Repertoires were generated with immunoSEQ multiplex PCR, while TCRdb's copy carries only in-frame clones and drops some. In the table there are around 170,000 clones, roughly 90% of which are singletons. Material for sequencing was PBMCs or T cells enriched from blood (not recorded which). The receptor source for this set is a woman in her forties or fifties who had recovered from COVID-19.

The chain uses TRBV7-2 and TRBJ2-1, with 15 bases matching TRBD2. Trimming at V came to 4 bases and at J to 4 bases, leaving 11 bases not matched to a gene. This CDR3 has 19 residues. Germline V lookup: CDR1 SGHTA, CDR2 FQGNSA. The CDR3 protein is CASSSPGLAGGPPYNEQFF. For the CDR3, the DNA is TGTGCCAGCAGCTCACCGGGACTAGCGGGAGGACCCCCTTACAATGAGCAGTTCTTC.

The chain uses TRBV19 and TRBJ1-6; possible D gene TRBD1, 6 bases. CDR1 is LNHDA, CDR2 SQIVND, per germline (reference sequence). The CDR3 is made up of 15 amino acids. The ends were cut back, 2 bases at V and 10 bases at J, with 15 bases in the middle. CDR3 protein: CASSIRWGPESPLHF. CDR3 bases: TGTGCCAGTAGTATAAGGTGGGGGCCAGAATCACCCCTCCACTTT.

This chain connects TRBV5-4 to TRBJ1-1, with 8 bases fitting TRBD1. Germline V CDR1 and CDR2: SGHNT, YYREEE (reference sequence). V lost 4 bases, J lost 7 bases, and 9 bases stayed unmatched. The CDR3 is made up of 14 amino acids. CDR3: CASSPRQGTNEAFF. The CDR3 DNA reads TGTGCCAGCAGCCCGAGACAGGGGACGAATGAAGCTTTCTTT.

The chain links TRBV7-9 to TRBJ1-4; 8 nucleotides agree with TRBD1. This CDR3 contains 17 residues. Germline-derived CDR1 and CDR2 are SEHNR and FQNEAQ (reference sequence). V trimming: 0 bases; J trimming: 1 base; junction bases outside the gene matches: 4. The CDR3 DNA reads TGTGCCAGCAGCTTAGCCAGGGGGCAACTAACTAATGAAAAACTGTTTTTT. Translating it yields CASSLARGQLTNEKLFF.

The chain recombines TRBV2 with TRBJ2-7; 7 nucleotides agree with TRBD1. Unmatched junction bases numbered 13, after V lost 3 bases and J lost 5 bases. Germline values: CDR1 SNHLY, CDR2 FYNNEI. CDR3 length: 16 amino acids. DNA for the CDR3: TGTGCCAGCAGTGATGCCGACAGGGTGAAGGGCGACGAGCAGTACTTC. Translation: CASSDADRVKGDEQYF.

The V call is TRBV7-2, the J call TRBJ2-1, with 7 bases aligning to TRBD2. This CDR3 region has 15 residues. V dropped 4 bases and J dropped 5; count of bases not matched to a gene: 8. The V gene's germline CDR1 is SGHTA and CDR2 FQGNSA. The CDR3 spells CASSSPSGLNNEQFF. Written as DNA, the CDR3 is TGTGCCAGCAGCTCTCCTAGCGGACTTAACAATGAGCAGTTCTTC.

This clone was recorded only once. The rearrangement joins TRBV2 to TRBJ2-3, with 11 bases that match TRBD2. This CDR3 contains 15 residues. Per the germline V gene, CDR1 is SNHLY and CDR2 is FYNNEI. The J segment lost 1 base and the V segment lost 7 bases, leaving 4 bases of the junction unmatched. This CDR3 reads CASNRLAGRTDTQYF. The CDR3 DNA sequence: TGTGCCAGCAACAGACTAGCGGGACGCACAGATACGCAGTATTTT. Based on the CDR3 plus reference TRBV2 and TRBJ2-3, the full variable domain is EPEVTQTPSHQVTQMGQEVILRCVPISNHLYFYWYRQILGQKVEFLVSFYNNEISEKSEIFDDQFSVERPDGSNFTLKIRSTKLEDSAMYFCASNRLAGRTDTQYFGPGTRLTVL.

The chain carries TRBV6-1 and TRBJ1-6; D perhaps matches TRBD1 (6 bases). Trimming left V 3 bases short and J 7 bases short, with 7 bases between. Germline V lookup: CDR1 MNHNS, CDR2 SASEGT. This CDR3 has 13 residues. CDR3 nucleotides: TGTGCCAGCAGTGAGGACAGAAATTCACCCCTCCACTTT. It is translated as CASSEDRNSPLHF.

The chain's CDR3 is CASSVVGGRSGLVGRANTGELFF. The CDR3 DNA reads TGTGCCAGCAGCGTAGTTGGGGGAAGATCGGGACTAGTAGGTCGCGCGAACACCGGGGAGCTGTTTTTT. The gene calls are TRBV9 and TRBJ2-2; 8 bases match TRBD2. The germline V gene encodes CDR1 SGDLS and CDR2 YYNGEE. V gave up 0 bases and J gave up 0 bases; unmatched junction bases: 22. CDR3 size: 23 residues.

The CDR3 bases are TGTGCCAGCAGTGATTCGACTAGCGGGAACAATGAGCAGTTCTTC. Protein product: CASSDSTSGNNEQFF. This chain uses TRBV2 with TRBJ2-1; the match to TRBD2 covers 11 bases. Germline assignment: CDR1 SNHLY and CDR2 FYNNEI. This CDR3 contains 15 residues. Trimming took 3 bases from V and 5 from J; bases not matched to a gene: 3.

The CDR3 region has the DNA TGTGCCAGCAAACCTACTAGCGGAGGAAACAATGAGCAGTTCTTC. Translation: CASKPTSGGNNEQFF. This rearrangement joins TRBV28 to TRBJ2-1; 8 bases agree with TRBD2. V dropped 7 bases and J dropped 5; count of bases not matched to a gene: 10. Per germline, CDR1 MDHEN and CDR2 SYDVKM. The CDR3 consists of 15 residues.

CDR3 nucleotide sequence: TGTGCCAGCAGCTTTGAAGGACGGCGCCGGGGGGAGCAGTACTTC. Its protein is CASSFEGRRRGEQYF. This chain uses TRBV5-6 with TRBJ2-7, with D possibly matching TRBD2 (6 bases). Trimming pared 2 bases from V and 7 bases from J, leaving 19 bases between. This CDR3 comprises 15 residues. Looked up from germline, CDR1 is SGHDT and CDR2 is YYEEEE. Drawing the rest from reference TRBV5-6 and TRBJ2-7, the complete variable domain is DAGVTQSPTHLIKTRGQQVTLRCSPKSGHDTVSWYQQALGQGPQFIFQYYEEEERQRGNFPDRFSGHQFPNYSSELNVNALLLGDSALYLCASSFEGRRRGEQYFGPGTRLTVT.

This chain links TRBV7-9 with TRBJ1-5, with a weak D call TRBD1 (6 bases). Looked up from germline, CDR1 is SEHNR and CDR2 is FQNEAQ (reference sequence). V was trimmed by 5 bases and J by 0 bases, leaving 8 bases between them. The length of the CDR3 is 14 residues. The CDR3 sequence is CASSLDSSNQPQHF. As DNA, the CDR3 is TGTGCCAGCAGCCTGGACAGTAGCAATCAGCCCCAGCATTTT.

The chain carries TRBV5-4 and TRBJ2-5; D is possibly TRBD1 (5 bases). Germline-derived CDR1 and CDR2 are SGHNT and YYREEE (reference sequence). Trimming shortened V by 2 bases and J by 5 bases, and 13 bases separated the two germline ends. This CDR3 spans 14 amino acids. The CDR3 loop reads CASSFGQRAETQYF. Here the CDR3 DNA reads TGTGCCAGCAGCTTTGGACAACGAGCGGAGACCCAGTACTTC.

The chain employs TRBV28 and TRBJ1-5; D may be TRBD1 (6 bases). The V gene's germline CDR1 is MDHEN and CDR2 SYDVKM. The CDR3 consists of 15 residues. Trimming took off 7 bases at V and 2 bases at J, with 15 bases between the two ends. CDR3 DNA sequence: TGTGCCAGCAATACAGGGTTGGTGCGCAATCAGCCCCAGCATTTT. This sequence encodes CASNTGLVRNQPQHF.

This rearrangement joins TRBV19 to TRBJ2-2; tentatively, D is TRBD2 (5 bases). The length of the CDR3 is 15 residues. Trimming removed 6 bases at V and 2 bases at J, with 13 bases between. The V gene's germline CDR1 is LNHDA and CDR2 SQIVND (reference sequence). The CDR3 sequence: CASRPLGDNTGELFF. The CDR3 bases are TGTGCCAGTAGACCCCTCGGGGATAACACCGGGGAGCTGTTTTTT.

Comments on this clone: The junction and the germline gene differ at one end; a read error may be behind it. The genes are TRBV29-1 and TRBJ1-2; 9 bases fit TRBD1. Germline lookup yields CDR1 SQVTM and CDR2 ANQGSEA. This CDR3 has 14 amino acids. The CDR3 loop is CSAETGGDNYGYTF. The CDR3 DNA follows: TGCAGCGCTGAAACAGGGGGCGACAACTATGGCTACACCTTC.

This clone was recorded only once. The chain couples TRBV19 to TRBJ2-2; 11 bases match TRBD2. V lost 3 bases to trimming and J lost 2 bases; unmatched junction nucleotides: 8. The CDR3 has 18 residues. Germline V gene lookup returns CDR1 LNHDA and CDR2 SQIVND (reference sequence). As DNA, the CDR3 is TGTGCCAGTAGTATCTCGGGGGGACTAGCGGAAAACACCGGGGAGCTGTTTTTT. Its protein product is CASSISGGLAENTGELFF. Variable domain in full (rest from reference TRBV19 and TRBJ2-2): DGGITQSPKYLFRKEGQNVTLSCEQNLNHDAMYWYRQDPGQGLRLIYYSQIVNDFQKGDIAEGYSVSREKKESFPLTVTSAQKNPTAFYLCASSISGGLAENTGELFFGEGSRLTVL.

The sample holds one count of this clone. The rearrangement uses TRBV28 and TRBJ1-4; 9 bases map to TRBD1. The J segment lost 8 bases and the V segment lost 4 bases, leaving 11 bases of the junction unmatched. Germline CDR1 is MDHEN and CDR2 is SYDVKM. CDR3 size: 16 residues. The chain's CDR3 is CASSSLSTGGEEKLFF. The CDR3 DNA is TGTGCCAGCAGTTCTCTGTCGACAGGGGGGGAAGAAAAACTGTTTTTT.

V gene TRBV29-1 combines with J gene TRBJ2-3; 8 bases are shared with TRBD1. With V trimmed by 1 base and J by 6 bases, 6 bases remained unmatched. CDR3 length: 14 residues. CDR1 and CDR2 (germline): SQVTM, ANQGSEA. The CDR3 is CSVEGQGARDTQYF. The CDR3 DNA is TGCAGCGTTGAAGGCCAGGGGGCAAGGGATACGCAGTATTTT.

This clone was found once. V usage is TRBV4-2 and J usage is TRBJ1-5; D call uncertain. The CDR3 is made up of 14 amino acids. The germline V and J ends were trimmed by 9 bases and 1 base, with 13 bases remaining between them. From germline, CDR1 is LGHNA and CDR2 YNFKEQ. As DNA, the CDR3 is TGTGCCAGTTCAGGTTTCCTAAGCAATCAGCCCCAGCATTTT. Translated: CASSGFLSNQPQHF.

The chain carries TRBV5-1 and TRBJ1-1; possible D gene TRBD1, 6 bases. Germline V gene lookup returns CDR1 SGHRS and CDR2 YFSETQ. This CDR3 has 15 amino acids. Trimming removed 2 bases at V and 4 bases at J, with 15 bases between. The CDR3 DNA sequence: TGCGCCAGCAGCTTCAGCTCAGGGGCTAGCACTGAAGCTTTCTTT. Translating gives CASSFSSGASTEAFF.

The chain couples TRBV6-5 to TRBJ1-5; weak D call: TRBD1 (6 bases). CDR3 length: 15 amino acids. The ends were cut back, 4 bases at V and 2 bases at J, with 12 bases in the middle. Germline loops: CDR1 MNHEY, CDR2 SVGAGI. This CDR3 reads CASSSSGAGNQPQHF. The CDR3 coding sequence is TGTGCCAGCAGTTCCTCGGGGGCTGGCAATCAGCCCCAGCATTTT.

The chain recombines TRBV7-2 with TRBJ1-1; TRBD1 might be the D (5 bases). Germline values: CDR1 SGHTA, CDR2 FQGNSA. The V gene lost 3 bases and the J gene lost 6 bases, with 20 bases spanning the gap. The CDR3 contains 16 residues. DNA for the CDR3: TGTGCCAGCAGCTTGAATACCGGGGGTCGTAGGGCTGAAGCTTTCTTT. Amino acids: CASSLNTGGRRAEAFF.

The chain employs TRBV2 and TRBJ1-1; TRBD1 matches 7 bases. The CDR3 is 13 amino acids. Germline V gene sequence: CDR1 SNHLY, CDR2 FYNNEI. V lost 5 bases and J lost 7; bases outside the gene matches: 7. The CDR3 here is CASSLQGFSEAFF. Here the CDR3 DNA reads TGTGCCAGCAGTTTACAGGGGTTTAGTGAAGCTTTCTTT.

This clone was counted a single time. The chain joins TRBV5-4 to TRBJ2-2; 10 positions match TRBD2. CDR1 is SGHNT, CDR2 YYREEE, per germline (reference sequence). The length of the CDR3 is 16 residues. The V segment lost 1 base and the J segment 7 bases; nucleotides outside the gene matches: 7. This chain's CDR3 is CASSLLAGAEGGELFF. CDR3 bases: TGTGCCAGCAGCTTGCTAGCGGGAGCAGAAGGCGGGGAGCTGTTTTTT.

The chain couples TRBV12-3 or TRBV12-4 to TRBJ1-1, with 10 bases lining up with TRBD1. Trimming cost V 7 bases and J 3 bases; bases outside gene matches: 2. The CDR3 runs 13 residues. The CDR3 is CASKGQGDTEAFF. The CDR3 DNA follows: TGTGCCAGCAAAGGACAGGGGGACACTGAAGCTTTCTTT.

This clone was recorded at least ten times. The genes are TRBV6-5 and TRBJ1-1; a weak D match, TRBD1 (5 bases). Trimming stripped 6 bases from V and 1 base from J, with 9 bases between. The CDR3 extends over 13 amino acids. Germline loops: CDR1 MNHEY, CDR2 SVGAGI. The chain's CDR3 is CASSQQENTEAFF. The DNA for the CDR3 is TGTGCCAGCAGCCAACAGGAGAACACTGAAGCTTTCTTT.